This T cell receptor beta chain is from a study of T cells after yellow fever vaccination. A single record per CDR3 protein comes from TCRdb applying MiXCR to the 5' RACE reads. The sample records 200,000 to 250,000 distinct CDR3 sequences, roughly 3.3% being singletons. In its sample, this clonotype was seen a few times. V was cut by 0 bases and J by 2 bases, with 11 bases left in between. The CDR3 runs 15 residues. The V gene's germline CDR1 is SGHRS and CDR2 YFSETQ. The chain is built from TRBV5-1 and TRBJ2-5; no clear D. The source is a man younger than 35 who received the YFV17D yellow fever vaccine. The specimen comprised CD4+ T cells sorted from PBMCs, sampled 10 days after the yellow fever booster vaccination. DNA for the CDR3: TGCGCCAGCAGCTTGGACTACCTCCTTCAAGAGACCCAGTACTTC. Protein product: CASSLDYLLQETQYF.